The 21 T cell receptor beta chains listed next were all sequenced from one sample in a study of quantifying T cell responses using KT2 cells. Across the study: RNA was reverse transcribed with TCR alpha and beta constant-region primers.

The cDNA 3' end received a ligated oligonucleotide with a UMI. First-round PCR used 3 to 4 cycles and beta primers RC1.1 and RC1.2 covering TRBC1 and TRBC2. TCRdb re-derived calls from the UMI-ligation and nested PCR reads in MiXCR, one entry per CDR3 protein. In the table there are tens of thousands of distinct CDR3 sequences, about 7.1% of which are singletons. The source material was PBMCs spiked with cells of the T cell clone KT2. These TCRs come from a human donor.

This clonotype has a count of ten or more. CDR3 region: CASRFDSQAGYTF. As DNA, the CDR3 is TGTGCCAGCAGGTTCGACAGTCAAGCCGGCTACACCTTC. The chain couples TRBV6-5 to TRBJ1-2, with D possibly TRBD1 on 5 matching bases. The CDR3 runs 13 residues. CDR1 and CDR2 from the germline V gene are MNHEY and SVGAGI. The V and J ends lost 6 bases and 8 bases respectively, with 16 bases between them.

This clonotype was detected ten times or more. This chain links TRBV20-1 with TRBJ1-5, with 7 bases fitting TRBD1. V trimming: 6 bases; J trimming: 10 bases; junction bases outside the gene matches: 18. CDR3 length equals 15 residues. CDR1 and CDR2 (germline): DFQATT, SNEGSKA (reference sequence). CDR3 in amino acids: CSAADRAGGRRPQHF. CDR3 nucleotides: TGCAGTGCCGCCGACAGGGCGGGGGGTAGGCGTCCCCAGCATTTT.

This clonotype was observed once. The gene calls are TRBV7-9 and TRBJ2-4; 8 positions agree with TRBD2. CDR3 length: 16 residues. V lost 3 bases to trimming and J lost 0 bases; unmatched junction nucleotides: 4. Germline loops: CDR1 SEHNR, CDR2 FQNEAQ (reference sequence). CDR3 residues: CASSFDGGGAKNIQYF. The CDR3 nucleotides read TGTGCCAGCAGCTTCGACGGGGGGGGAGCCAAAAACATTCAGTACTTC.

There are many counts of this clonotype. This chain links TRBV4-2 with TRBJ2-7; D is undetermined. Trimming took off 0 bases at V and 5 bases at J, with 8 bases between the two ends. The germline CDR1 and CDR2 sequences are LGHNA and YNFKEQ. The CDR3 runs 13 residues. The CDR3, as DNA: TGTGCCAGCAGCCAAGACGAAGGGAACGAGCAGTACTTC. Its protein is CASSQDEGNEQYF.

This clonotype was counted a few times. The V and J genes are TRBV7-3 and TRBJ1-2; no firm D call. Germline CDR1 SGHTA, CDR2 FQGTGA. CDR3 length: 14 amino acids. Trimming left V 3 bases short and J 5 bases short, with 13 bases between. CDR3 DNA sequence: TGTGCCAGCAGCTTTTCTCGCGCCGTTTATGGCTACACCTTC. This translates into CASSFSRAVYGYTF.

This clonotype ranks as medium-sized. The chain joins TRBV7-4 to TRBJ1-5, with D tentatively TRBD1 (5 bases). Trimming pared 2 bases from V and 2 bases from J, leaving 16 bases between. Germline V CDR1 and CDR2: SGHVT, SQSDAQ. The CDR3 is 17 amino acids. CDR3 region: CASSLRAGPEGNQPQHF. The CDR3 DNA is TGTGCCAGCAGCTTAAGGGCGGGACCAGAGGGCAATCAGCCCCAGCATTTT.

The V gene is TRBV12-3 or TRBV12-4, the J gene TRBJ2-7; 8 nucleotides agree with TRBD2. Germline trimming cut 5 bases from V and 4 bases from J; bases unmatched to any gene: 7. This CDR3 region has 14 residues. The CDR3 DNA sequence: TGTGCCAGCAGTCACGGGGGGGCCGGGTACGAGCAGTACTTC. Translated: CASSHGGAGYEQYF.

This clonotype was seen a few times. The J gene is TRBJ2-7, the V gene TRBV4-1; 7 nucleotides line up with TRBD1. The ends lost 0 bases at V and 4 bases at J; junction bases unmatched: 3. The CDR3 length is 14 residues. Germline loops: CDR1 MGHRA, CDR2 YSYEKL. CDR3 nucleotide sequence: TGCGCCAGCAGCCAAGAGGGACAGCAGTACGAGCAGTACTTC. This encodes CASSQEGQQYEQYF.

This clonotype was seen at least ten times. This chain links TRBV12-3 or TRBV12-4 with TRBJ2-4, with TRBD2 matching 8 bases. Trimming at V came to 5 bases and at J to 8 bases, leaving 8 bases not matched to a gene. The length of the CDR3 is 14 residues. The CDR3 DNA sequence: TGTGCCAGCAGTCTCACGACAGCGGGGGACATTCAGTACTTC. Its translation: CASSLTTAGDIQYF.

This clonotype was seen many times. The V call is TRBV7-2, the J call TRBJ2-7, with 10 bases identical to TRBD2. Germline CDR1 SGHTA, CDR2 FQGNSA. Trimming removed 1 base from V and 4 bases from J; junction bases left unmatched: 4. CDR3 length: 15 residues. CDR3 in amino acids: CASSLEASGRYEQYF. The CDR3 bases are TGTGCCAGCAGCTTAGAGGCTAGCGGGAGATACGAGCAGTACTTC.

This clonotype was seen more than once but under ten times. This sequence joins TRBV7-2 and TRBJ2-7; possibly TRBD2 for D (7 bases). Trimming left V 2 bases short and J 3 bases short, with 14 bases between. Germline CDR1 reads SGHTA; CDR2 reads FQGNSA. The length of the CDR3 is 15 residues. The CDR3 nucleotides are TGTGCCAGCAGCTTAAGTGGGGGGGCTTACTACGAGCAGTACTTC. It yields the protein CASSLSGGAYYEQYF.

This clonotype has ten or more counts. The DNA for the CDR3 is TGTGCCAGCAGGCAAACAGGGGTCCGGACTGAAGCTTTCTTT. Protein sequence: CASRQTGVRTEAFF. The rearrangement links TRBV6-2 or TRBV6-3 to TRBJ1-1, with TRBD1 matching 7 bases. The V and J ends lost 6 bases and 5 bases, in that order; junction bases with no gene match: 9. The CDR3 is made up of 14 amino acids. The germline CDR1 and CDR2 sequences are MNHEY and SVGEGT.

The chain has TRBV7-9 and TRBJ1-3; weak D call: TRBD1 (5 bases). CDR1 is SEHNR, CDR2 FQNEAQ, per germline (reference sequence). V lost 1 base and J 4 bases, leaving 11 bases between the germline ends. CDR3 length: 15 residues. The CDR3 coding sequence is TGTGCCAGCAGCTTAGTAGGGGATCTCGGAAACACCATATATTTT. Translating gives CASSLVGDLGNTIYF.

This clonotype was recorded a few times. The chain carries TRBV11-2 and TRBJ2-1; D remains ambiguous. Trimming took off 1 base at V and 8 bases at J, with 6 bases between the two ends. CDR3 length equals 12 residues. Germline V gene sequence: CDR1 SGHAT, CDR2 FQNNGV. The CDR3 DNA sequence: TGTGCCAGCAGCTTAGTTACAGATGAGCAGTTCTTC. This gives the protein CASSLVTDEQFF. Together with reference TRBV11-2 and TRBJ2-1, the CDR3 gives the full variable domain: EAGVAQSPRYKIIEKRQSVAFWCNPISGHATLYWYQQILGQGPKLLIQFQNNGVVDDSQLPKDRFSAERLKGVDSTLKIQPAKLEDSAVYLCASSLVTDEQFFGPGTRLTVL.

The chain combines TRBV6-2 or TRBV6-3 with TRBJ2-5, with no clear D. V lost 8 bases to trimming and J lost 2 bases, with 9 bases between them. The CDR3 covers 12 residues. From germline, CDR1 is MNHEY and CDR2 SVGEGT. CDR3 DNA sequence: TGTGCCAGCGGCCTCACACAAGAGACCCAGTACTTC. Translating it yields CASGLTQETQYF.

This clonotype was counted at least ten times. V and J are TRBV11-1 and TRBJ1-2; 10 bases map to TRBD1. V lost 5 bases, J lost 3 bases, and 3 bases stayed unmatched. CDR1 and CDR2 (germline): SGHAT, FQDESV (reference sequence). CDR3 size: 14 residues. CDR3 residues: CASSKTGGDYGYTF. DNA for the CDR3: TGTGCCAGCAGCAAGACAGGGGGCGACTATGGCTACACCTTC.

The chain combines TRBV19 with TRBJ1-2; D gene ambiguous. The CDR3 is made up of 12 amino acids. V was clipped by 10 bases and J by 3 bases, with 12 bases between them. CDR1 and CDR2 (germline): LNHDA, SQIVND (reference sequence). The CDR3 region is CATDLDDYGYTF. The DNA for the CDR3 is TGTGCCACCGATCTCGATGACTATGGCTACACCTTC.

This clonotype has ten or more counts. This sequence joins TRBV18 and TRBJ1-1; D call uncertain. Germline V gives CDR1 KGHSH, CDR2 LQKENI. This CDR3 region has 14 residues. V gave up 2 bases and J gave up 7 bases, with 14 bases separating them. The CDR3, as DNA: TGTGCCAGCTCACCAGGGCCGGGGTATGGTGAAGCTTTCTTT. It specifies CASSPGPGYGEAFF. The full variable domain, completed using reference TRBV18 and TRBJ1-1, is NAGVMQNPRHLVRRRGQEARLRCSPMKGHSHVYWYRQLPEEGLKFMVYLQKENIIDESGMPKERFSAEFPKEGPSILRIQQVVRGDSAAYFCASSPGPGYGEAFFGQGTRLTVV.

A few counts support this clonotype. The J gene is TRBJ1-1, the V gene TRBV6-6, with TRBD1 identical over 7 bases. Trimming at V came to 5 bases and at J to 1 base, leaving 7 bases not matched to a gene. The CDR3 runs 15 residues. CDR1 is MNHNY, CDR2 SVGAGI, per germline (reference sequence). The CDR3 sequence: CASSTPGTANTEAFF. The CDR3 DNA is TGTGCCAGCAGTACTCCCGGGACAGCGAACACTGAAGCTTTCTTT.

The table lists this clonotype with many counts. The V call is TRBV9, the J call TRBJ1-2; possible D gene TRBD1, 5 bases. V lost 0 bases and J 4 bases, leaving 13 bases between the germline ends. Germline V gene lookup returns CDR1 SGDLS and CDR2 YYNGEE. The CDR3 is 15 residues long. CDR3 loop: CASSVVGGLTYGYTF. The CDR3 nucleotides are TGTGCCAGCAGCGTAGTTGGGGGTTTGACCTATGGCTACACCTTC.

Many counts were recorded for this clonotype. This chain connects TRBV20-1 to TRBJ2-1; D not certain. Germline CDR1 reads DFQATT; CDR2 reads SNEGSKA (reference sequence). This CDR3 spans 14 amino acids. Deletions cut 2 bases from V and 0 bases from J, with 8 bases between. CDR3 bases: TGCAGTGCTAGACAGCTTACCTCCTACAATGAGCAGTTCTTC. This codes for CSARQLTSYNEQFF.